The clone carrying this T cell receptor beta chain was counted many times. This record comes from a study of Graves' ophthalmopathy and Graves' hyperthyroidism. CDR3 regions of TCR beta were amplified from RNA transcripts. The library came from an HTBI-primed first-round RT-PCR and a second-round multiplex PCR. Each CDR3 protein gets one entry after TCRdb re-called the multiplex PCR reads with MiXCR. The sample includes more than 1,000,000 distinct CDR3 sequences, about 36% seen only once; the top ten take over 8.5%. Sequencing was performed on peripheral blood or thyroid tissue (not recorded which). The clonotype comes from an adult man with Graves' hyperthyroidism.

CDR3 sequence reads: CASSLGPGANYGYTF. CDR3 sequence (DNA): TGTGCCAGCAGCTTAGGGCCGGGGGCTAACTATGGCTACACCTTC. The chain employs TRBV7-9 and TRBJ1-2, with a tentative D call TRBD1 (5 bases). There are 15 residues in the CDR3. The V gene's germline CDR1 is SEHNR and CDR2 FQNEAQ (reference sequence). Trimming cost V 1 base and J 0 bases, with 9 bases left between them.